A selection of T cell receptor beta chains follows, all from one sample in a study of PD-L1 blockade in urothelial cancer. Assay: immunoSEQ multiplex PCR; the TCRdb copy retains only in-frame clones and omits some. The sample lists about 120,000 clones, 75% to 95% occurring once. The source material was PBMCs, sampled around atezolizumab (anti-PD-L1) treatment. Every receptor here comes from a man in his 60s with urothelial cancer. Both conserved end residues are part of each CDR3. The D gene is left open where the match is weak. Not all rows give a size; the values are once, few, many and, for expanded clones, a class.

d_call	v_call	j_call	clone_size	cdr3_nt	cdr3_aa
NA	TRBV4-3	TRBJ1-4	NA	TGCGCCAGCAGCCAAGATGAGGGGGCTAATGAAAAACTGTTTTTT	CASSQDEGANEKLFF
NA	TRBV7-2	TRBJ2-2	NA	TGTGCCAGCAGCCTCTATCCAGGGAACACCGGGGAGCTGTTTTTT	CASSLYPGNTGELFF
NA	TRBV4-3	TRBJ1-3	NA	TGCGCCAGCAGCCACGAGAGCGGAAACACCATATATTTT	CASSHESGNTIYF
NA	TRBV4-2	TRBJ2-2	NA	TGTGCCAGCAGCCGGGCCAGGGAGAACACCGGGGAGCTGTTTTTT	CASSRARENTGELFF
NA	TRBV30	TRBJ1-3	NA	TGTGCCTGGAGTTCCCGGGGAAACACCATATATTTT	CAWSSRGNTIYF
TRBD1	TRBV6-5	TRBJ1-3	NA	TGTGCCAGCAGCGACAGGGGACTACCTGGAAACACCATATATTTT	CASSDRGLPGNTIYF
TRBD1	TRBV5-6	TRBJ1-4	once	TGTGCCAGCAGCTTGGGGACAGGGGGAAAACTGTTTTTT	CASSLGTGGKLFF
TRBD1	TRBV5-1	TRBJ1-4	NA	TGCGCCAGCAGCGATGCTTCAGGGGGCAATGAAAAACTGTTTTTT	CASSDASGGNEKLFF
TRBD1	TRBV19	TRBJ1-5	NA	TGTGCCAGTAGTAGTACAGGGGGCGGGAATCAGCCCCAGCATTTT	CASSSTGGGNQPQHF
TRBD1	TRBV5-6	TRBJ2-2	once	TGTGCCAGCAGCCGAGACAGGGCCGGGGAGCTGTTTTTT	CASSRDRAGELFF
NA	TRBV7-3	TRBJ1-6	NA	TGTGCCAGCAGCTCCGGGGGGTCCCTCCACTTT	CASSSGGSLHF
NA	TRBV7-9	TRBJ2-3	few	TGTGCCAGCAACTGGGGAGCGGATAGCACAGATACGCAGTATTTT	CASNWGADSTDTQYF
TRBD1	TRBV9	TRBJ2-2	once	TGTGCCAGCAGCGTGACAGGGGCCACCGGGGAGCTGTTTTTT	CASSVTGATGELFF
TRBD1	TRBV27	TRBJ1-2	NA	TGTGCCAGCAGTTACGGGACAGGGGTTAACTATGGCTACACCTTC	CASSYGTGVNYGYTF
TRBD1	TRBV15	TRBJ1-2	NA	TGTGCCACCAGCAGAGGGGTTACAGGGGAACGCACCTTC	CATSRGVTGERTF
NA	TRBV7-9	TRBJ2-7	once	TGTGCCAGCAGCTTAGGTCAGGGGATGGGGTACGAGCAGTACTTC	CASSLGQGMGYEQYF
TRBD1	TRBV5-1	TRBJ2-7	NA	TGCGCCAGCAGCGGACAGGGGTATCGCTTC	CASSGQGYRF
NA	TRBV25-1	TRBJ2-2	NA	TGTGCCAGCAGTGAAAGAACTACCGGGGAGCTGTTTTTT	CASSERTTGELFF
NA	TRBV5-1	TRBJ2-7	NA	TGCGCCAGCAGCCCAGGCCCCTCCTACGAGCAGTACTTC	CASSPGPSYEQYF
NA	TRBV5-1	TRBJ1-5	NA	TGCGCCAGCAGTGAGGGTTCGGGTCAGCCCCAGCATTTT	CASSEGSGQPQHF
NA	TRBV7-2	TRBJ2-3	NA	TGTGCCAGCAGCTTAGGAGGGGGGGGGACAGATACGCAGTATTTT	CASSLGGGGTDTQYF
NA	TRBV7-2	TRBJ1-6	NA	TGTGCCAGCAGCTCGCCGGGGGGTTCACCCCTCCACTTT	CASSSPGGSPLHF
TRBD2	TRBV15	TRBJ2-1	once	TGTGCCACCAGCAGAGATTTTACTAGCGGGAGAATCTACAATGAGCAGTTCTTC	CATSRDFTSGRIYNEQFF
NA	TRBV5-1	TRBJ2-3	NA	TGCGCCAGCAGCACCGAGGGGGTCACAGATACGCAGTATTTT	CASSTEGVTDTQYF
TRBD1	TRBV5-4	TRBJ2-4	NA	TGTGCCAGCAGCAAGGACAGGGGGCAGGCCGCCGCCAAAAACATTCAGTACTTC	CASSKDRGQAAAKNIQYF
NA	TRBV5-1	TRBJ1-3	NA	TGCGCCAGCAGCTTGAGCAGGGTTTCTGGAAACACCATATATTTT	CASSLSRVSGNTIYF
NA	TRBV5-1	TRBJ2-1	NA	TGCGCCAGCAGCTTGGCCGGGAGCCACAATGAGCAGTTCTTC	CASSLAGSHNEQFF
NA	TRBV10-1	TRBJ1-1	few	TGCGCCAGCAGTAAAACTCAGGGCTACACTGAAGCTTTCTTT	CASSKTQGYTEAFF
TRBD2	TRBV11-2	TRBJ2-2	many	TGTGCCAGCAGCTTACCCTGGACTAGCGGGGGGCCGAACACCGGGGAGCTGTTTTTT	CASSLPWTSGGPNTGELFF
NA	TRBV2	TRBJ2-7	NA	TGTGCCAGCAAAGGTACTCAGGGGAGTTACGAGCAGTACTTC	CASKGTQGSYEQYF
TRBD1	TRBV19	TRBJ1-5	NA	TGTGCCAGTAGTACACAGGGGGCTATTCAGCCCCAGCATTTT	CASSTQGAIQPQHF
TRBD1	TRBV6-5	TRBJ2-5	NA	TGTGCCAGCAGTTACTCGCCCAACAGGGGGCCTGAGACCCAGTACTTC	CASSYSPNRGPETQYF
TRBD2	TRBV4-2	TRBJ2-7	NA	TGTGCCAGCAGCCAAGTCTCAGCGGGAGCCTCCTACGAGCAGTACTTC	CASSQVSAGASYEQYF
NA	TRBV6-1	TRBJ2-7	NA	TGTGCCAGCAGTGAAGCTCCACAGAGTAGCTACGAGCAGTACTTC	CASSEAPQSSYEQYF
NA	TRBV19	TRBJ2-2	NA	TGTGCCAGTACTGGCAGGAGCGTCGGGGTCACCGGGGAGCTGTTTTTT	CASTGRSVGVTGELFF